This T cell receptor (beta chain) was recovered during a study of blood T cell repertoires in COVID-19. Study-wide context: Donors in the United States, Italy and Spain gave samples during acute or convalescent COVID-19. The cDNA or gDNA used as material had been derived from T cells, B-cell-depleted T cells, or PBMCs.

Authors' methods: By means of reference gene primer amplification, nucleated cell counts were estimated. Libraries were prepared by immunoSEQ multiplex PCR; TCRdb keeps only in-frame clonotypes and omits some of them. That table supplies the V and J calls and clone size; D and trimming were determined from the DNA. The sample contains 190,000 or so clones, about 86% of which appear only once. The germline V and J ends were trimmed by 3 bases and 4 bases, with 36 bases remaining between them. The CDR3 is made up of 21 amino acids. Germline V gives CDR1 GTSNPN, CDR2 SVGIG (reference sequence). In Cohort 3, a recovered donor had either two negative PCRs, clearance, or symptom resolution.

The sequence came from a man aged 40-49 years who had recovered from COVID-19. The rearrangement links TRBV30 to TRBJ1-2; maybe TRBD1 (5 bases). Sequenced sample: PBMCs or T cells enriched from blood (not recorded which). The CDR3 DNA sequence: TGTGCCTGGAGAATTCCGCCGGGAGCTCGTTCCGGGCGATCGGGGCCCTATGGCTACACCTTC. It translates to CAWRIPPGARSGRSGPYGYTF.